The 25 T cell receptor beta chains in this list originate from one sample, sequenced in a study of T-cell memory formation after mild COVID-19. TCRdb fed the 5' RACE reads into MiXCR, producing one record per CDR3 protein. The table includes about 62,000 distinct CDR3 sequences, roughly 10% detected once. The sample consisted of PBMCs or a T cell subset sorted from them (not recorded which). The receptors were sampled from a man younger than 35 who had mild COVID-19 (a few samples of this study predate the infection). Cell type and time point are not known.

The chain is built from TRBV6-5 and TRBJ1-3; D possibly corresponds to TRBD1 (5 bases). The CDR3 is 14 residues long. The germline V and J ends were trimmed by 4 bases and 4 bases, with 11 bases remaining between them. Per the germline V gene, CDR1 is MNHEY and CDR2 is SVGAGI. CDR3 in amino acids: CASSSGYPGNTIYF. CDR3 sequence (DNA): TGTGCCAGCAGTTCAGGGTACCCAGGAAACACCATATATTTT.

The chain uses TRBV5-4 and TRBJ2-7; D gene unclear. V lost 1 base and J 3 bases, leaving 8 bases between the germline ends. The CDR3 sequence is 13 residues long. Germline CDR1 reads SGHNT; CDR2 reads YYREEE (reference sequence). Here the CDR3 DNA reads TGTGCCAGCAGCTTGATCGAGAACTACGAGCAGTACTTC. Its protein product is CASSLIENYEQYF.

This chain connects TRBV29-1 to TRBJ2-2; weak D call: TRBD1 (5 bases). Trimming removed 0 bases at V and 4 bases at J, with 9 bases between. The germline V gene has CDR1 SQVTM and CDR2 ANQGSEA. This CDR3 region has 14 residues. CDR3 loop: CSVEDTGATGELFF. The CDR3 nucleotides are TGCAGCGTTGAAGATACTGGGGCCACCGGGGAGCTGTTTTTT.

Only a few counts were recorded for this clonotype. This chain connects TRBV7-2 to TRBJ2-5; D possibly corresponds to TRBD2 (6 bases). The CDR3 extends over 14 amino acids. Germline CDR1 is SGHTA and CDR2 is FQGNSA. V was trimmed by 4 bases and J by 1 base, leaving 10 bases between them. The CDR3 DNA reads TGTGCCAGCAGCTCTCCCGGGGGCCAAGAGACCCAGTACTTC. Translating gives CASSSPGGQETQYF. Full variable domain (missing parts from reference TRBV7-2 and TRBJ2-5): GAGVSQSPSNKVTEKGKDVELRCDPISGHTALYWYRQSLGQGLEFLIYFQGNSAPDKSGLPSDRFSAERTGGSVSTLTIQRTQQEDSAVYLCASSSPGGQETQYFGPGTRLLVL.

CDR3 DNA: TGTGCCAGTAGTATAGGAGGGGCCGCGGAAGGGTACGAGCAGTACTTC. This codes for CASSIGGAAEGYEQYF. The genes are TRBV19 and TRBJ2-7; D possibly uses TRBD1 or TRBD2 (5 bases each). Trimming took off 1 base at V and 4 bases at J, with 17 bases between the two ends. The CDR3 contains 16 residues. CDR1 and CDR2 (germline): LNHDA, SQIVND (reference sequence).

This clonotype was counted between two and nine times. The V and J genes are TRBV7-9 and TRBJ1-1; D gene ambiguous. Germline CDR1 reads SEHNR; CDR2 reads FQNEAQ (reference sequence). The CDR3 loop spans 13 amino acids. V was trimmed by 1 base and J by 0 bases, leaving 3 bases between them. In DNA, the CDR3 is TGTGCCAGCAGCTTAGTCTTGAACACTGAAGCTTTCTTT. Encoded protein: CASSLVLNTEAFF.

The rearrangement uses TRBV30 and TRBJ2-1, with unresolved D. V was shortened by 0 bases and J by 7 bases, with 13 bases between the two germline ends. Per germline, CDR1 GTSNPN and CDR2 SVGIG (reference sequence). The CDR3 consists of 14 residues. The CDR3 coding sequence is TGTGCCTGGAGTGTACGATTTTGGGATAATGAGCAGTTCTTC. It translates to CAWSVRFWDNEQFF.

Only a few counts were recorded for this clonotype. The rearrangement joins TRBV2 to TRBJ2-7; perhaps TRBD1 as D (6 bases). The germline V and J ends were trimmed by 10 bases and 6 bases, with 16 bases remaining between them. This CDR3 has 12 amino acids. Germline V gene data show CDR1 as SNHLY and CDR2 as FYNNEI. Here the CDR3 reads CATTVTGSEQYF. CDR3 DNA sequence: TGTGCCACAACCGTCACAGGGTCCGAGCAGTACTTC.

This clonotype was seen a handful of times. The chain combines TRBV4-1 with TRBJ2-6; D possibly corresponds to TRBD2 (5 bases). The CDR3 length is 16 residues. CDR1 and CDR2 from the germline V gene are MGHRA and YSYEKL. With 1 base removed from V and 8 bases from J, the gap between germline ends came to 15 bases. CDR3 in amino acids: CASSQVFGRGTNVLTF. As DNA, the CDR3 is TGCGCCAGCAGCCAAGTATTTGGTCGGGGAACCAACGTCCTGACTTTC.

This clonotype is labeled medium-sized. This chain connects TRBV7-2 to TRBJ2-3, with D possibly being TRBD1 (5 bases). CDR3 length: 14 residues. CDR1 SGHTA and CDR2 FQGNSA come from the germline V gene. The V gene lost 5 bases and the J gene lost 6 bases, with 15 bases spanning the gap. The DNA of the CDR3 is TGTGCCAGCAGCACCAAAGGACATCCGGATACGCAGTATTTT. Translating it yields CASSTKGHPDTQYF.

This clonotype was picked up a small number of times. V and J are TRBV5-5 and TRBJ2-2, with D unclear. Trimming left V 2 bases short and J 5 bases short, with 7 bases between. This CDR3 has 13 residues. Per germline, CDR1 SGHKS and CDR2 YYEKEE (reference sequence). In DNA form, the CDR3 reads TGTGCCAGCAGCTTTGACCTGACCGGGGAGCTGTTTTTT. It specifies CASSFDLTGELFF.

This clonotype has more than one count but fewer than ten. The V gene is TRBV7-2, the J gene TRBJ1-1; D possibly corresponds to TRBD1 (5 bases). The CDR3 has 14 amino acids. V lost 5 bases, J lost 0 bases, and 10 bases lay in between. Germline V gene lookup returns CDR1 SGHTA and CDR2 FQGNSA. The CDR3 sequence: CASSPGRLNTEAFF. In DNA, the CDR3 is TGTGCCAGCAGCCCGGGACGGCTGAACACTGAAGCTTTCTTT.

This chain links TRBV7-9 with TRBJ2-1; D gene uncertain. Between the trimmed V and J ends, which lost 4 bases and 8 bases, there was a span of 6 bases. The CDR3 totals 11 residues. Germline CDR1 SEHNR, CDR2 FQNEAQ (reference sequence). CDR3 nucleotides: TGTGCCAGCAGCTCGGTCGATGAGCAGTTCTTC. This codes for CASSSVDEQFF.

The rearrangement links TRBV7-3 to TRBJ2-5; weak D call: TRBD2 (7 bases). V was cut by 3 bases and J by 5 bases, with 16 bases left in between. The length of the CDR3 is 15 residues. The germline CDR1 and CDR2 sequences are SGHTA and FQGTGA. The DNA of the CDR3 is TGTGCCAGCAGCTTGGGGGGGGGCCCTGGGGAGACCCAGTACTTC. It translates to CASSLGGGPGETQYF. The full variable domain, in which reference TRBV7-3 and TRBJ2-5 provide the parts outside the CDR3, is GAGVSQTPSNKVTEKGKYVELRCDPISGHTALYWYRQSLGQGPEFLIYFQGTGAADDSGLPNDRFFAVRPEGSVSTLKIQRTERGDSAVYLCASSLGGGPGETQYFGPGTRLLVL.

The chain joins TRBV20-1 to TRBJ2-3, with TRBD1 matching 8 bases. V lost 6 bases and J lost 1; bases outside the gene matches: 6. The germline V gene has CDR1 DFQATT and CDR2 SNEGSKA (reference sequence). The CDR3 consists of 14 residues. Here the CDR3 DNA reads TGCAGTGCGGGGGACAGGCGCCGCACAGATACGCAGTATTTT. It encodes CSAGDRRRTDTQYF.

This clonotype was seen many times. This rearrangement joins TRBV20-1 to TRBJ2-5; a possible D gene is TRBD2 (5 bases). V was clipped by 0 bases and J by 5 bases, with 10 bases between them. This CDR3 comprises 13 residues. Germline V gene data show CDR1 as DFQATT and CDR2 as SNEGSKA (reference sequence). The CDR3 DNA follows: TGCAGTGCTAGAGATTATCCGGGGGAGACCCAGTACTTC. Amino acids: CSARDYPGETQYF.

This chain uses TRBV7-2 with TRBJ2-7; maybe TRBD1 (6 bases). V was pared by 5 bases and J by 3 bases, with 17 bases between. Germline values: CDR1 SGHTA, CDR2 FQGNSA. CDR3 length: 15 residues. Written as DNA, the CDR3 is TGTGCCAGCAGCCTGCAGGGGAAATCTAGCTACGAGCAGTACTTC. Amino acids: CASSLQGKSSYEQYF.

This clonotype was detected only a few times. The rearrangement links TRBV7-8 to TRBJ2-1; a weak D match, TRBD1 (6 bases). The CDR3 has 15 amino acids. Germline loops: CDR1 SGHVS, CDR2 FQNEAQ. Trimming removed 3 bases at V and 0 bases at J, with 9 bases between. The CDR3 DNA is TGTGCCAGCAGCTTGTCAGGGGCCTCCTACAATGAGCAGTTCTTC. Its protein is CASSLSGASYNEQFF. Using reference TRBV7-8 and TRBJ2-1 for the parts outside the CDR3, the full variable domain is GAGVSQSPRYKVAKRGQDVALRCDPISGHVSLFWYQQALGQGPEFLTYFQNEAQLDKSGLPSDRFFAERPEGSVSTLKIQRTQQEDSAVYLCASSLSGASYNEQFFGPGTRLTVL.

The chain carries TRBV29-1 and TRBJ2-5; 7 bases match TRBD1. Germline V CDR1 and CDR2: SQVTM, ANQGSEA. The trim removed 7 bases at V and 0 bases at J, leaving 2 bases unmatched. CDR3 length: 12 residues. CDR3 residues: CSADRDQETQYF. CDR3 DNA: TGCAGCGCAGACAGGGACCAAGAGACCCAGTACTTC.

The J gene is TRBJ2-3, the V gene TRBV10-3; the D call may be TRBD1 or TRBD2 (6 bases each). Deletions cut 2 bases from V and 1 base from J, with 16 bases between. Germline lookup yields CDR1 ENHRY and CDR2 SYGVKD. The CDR3 consists of 17 residues. CDR3: CAISEARGTPGTDTQYF. The CDR3, as DNA: TGTGCCATCAGTGAGGCGAGGGGGACTCCGGGCACAGATACGCAGTATTTT.

This clonotype was detected many times. The chain recombines TRBV28 with TRBJ2-3; D unresolved. The CDR3 is made up of 12 amino acids. CDR1 and CDR2 (germline): MDHEN, SYDVKM. V was pared by 6 bases and J by 6 bases, with 10 bases between. The CDR3 coding sequence is TGTGCCAGCAGACACAATATTGATACGCAGTATTTT. It translates to CASRHNIDTQYF.

CDR3 region: CASSYSTGSRSNYGYTF. The CDR3, as DNA: TGTGCCAGCAGTTACTCTACAGGGAGCCGAAGTAACTATGGCTACACCTTC. The V and J genes are TRBV6-6 and TRBJ1-2; possible D gene TRBD1, 6 bases. The CDR3 is 17 residues long. V was trimmed by 0 bases and J by 1 base, leaving 15 bases between them. Germline-derived CDR1 and CDR2 are MNHNY and SVGAGI (reference sequence).

This clonotype has at least ten counts. The V gene is TRBV20-1, the J gene TRBJ2-1; D unclear. Trimming cost V 1 base and J 0 bases, with 7 bases left between them. This CDR3 is 14 amino acids long. Germline CDR1 is DFQATT and CDR2 is SNEGSKA (reference sequence). Here the CDR3 reads CSARGYRSYNEQFF. The DNA for the CDR3 is TGCAGTGCTAGAGGATACCGCTCCTACAATGAGCAGTTCTTC.

This chain uses TRBV5-1 with TRBJ2-7, with D perhaps TRBD2 (5 bases). The V gene's germline CDR1 is SGHRS and CDR2 YFSETQ. The CDR3 has 13 residues. V shed 2 bases and J shed 5 bases, with 11 bases lying between them. The CDR3 reads CASSLEGSDEQYV. The CDR3 DNA follows: TGCGCCAGCAGCTTAGAAGGGAGCGACGAGCAGTACGTC.

This clonotype came up a few times. The V and J genes are TRBV27 and TRBJ1-4; D is perhaps TRBD1 (5 bases). The CDR3 totals 13 residues. V dropped 5 bases and J dropped 3 bases, with 7 bases sitting between them. Germline-derived CDR1 and CDR2 are MNHEY and SMNVEV (reference sequence). This chain's CDR3 is CASSRGSNEKLFF. The CDR3 region has the DNA TGTGCCAGCAGTCGGGGGTCTAATGAAAAACTGTTTTTT.